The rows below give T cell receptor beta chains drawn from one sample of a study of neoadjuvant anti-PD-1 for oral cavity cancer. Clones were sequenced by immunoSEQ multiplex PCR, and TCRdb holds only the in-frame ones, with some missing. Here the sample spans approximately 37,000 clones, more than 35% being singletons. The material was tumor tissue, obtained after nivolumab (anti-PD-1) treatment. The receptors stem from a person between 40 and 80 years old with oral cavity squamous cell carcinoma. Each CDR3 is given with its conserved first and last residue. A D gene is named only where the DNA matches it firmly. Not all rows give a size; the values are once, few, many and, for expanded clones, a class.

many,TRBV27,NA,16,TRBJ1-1,TGTGCCAGCAGTTTATTAGGGGGGGGGTTGAACACTGAAGCTTTCTTT,CASSLLGGGLNTEAFF
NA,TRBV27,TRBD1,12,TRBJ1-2,TGTGCCAGCAAGACAGGGGACTCTGGCTACACCTTC,CASKTGDSGYTF
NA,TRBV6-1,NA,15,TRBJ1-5,TGTGCCAGCAGCCTCAGCCGGGACACGGGATTGTCCCAGCATTTT,CASSLSRDTGLSQHF
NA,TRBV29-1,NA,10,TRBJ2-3,TGCAGCGTTCGGCTAGATACGCAGTATTTT,CSVRLDTQYF
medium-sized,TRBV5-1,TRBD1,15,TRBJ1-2,TGCGCCAGCAGCTTGATGTCAGGGGGCGCATATGGCTACACCTTC,CASSLMSGGAYGYTF
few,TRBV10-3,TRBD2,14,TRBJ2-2,TGTGCCATCAAGGCTAGCGGGAACACCGGGGAGCTGTTTTTT,CAIKASGNTGELFF
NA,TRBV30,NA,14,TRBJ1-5,TGTGCCTGGAGTGCCGACAGCTTCAATCAGCCCCAGCATTTT,CAWSADSFNQPQHF
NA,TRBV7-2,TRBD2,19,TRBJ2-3,TGTGCCAGCAGCGCCTTAGGGGACGGGAGGGCCGTGAGGACAGATACGCAGTATTTT,CASSALGDGRAVRTDTQYF
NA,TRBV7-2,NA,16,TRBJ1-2,TGTGCCAGCAGCTTGGCAGGGAGTTCATTTCGCTATGGCTACACCTTC,CASSLAGSSFRYGYTF
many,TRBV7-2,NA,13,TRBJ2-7,TGTGCCAGCAGCTCCGGGCCAGCTGGGGAGCAGTACTTC,CASSSGPAGEQYF
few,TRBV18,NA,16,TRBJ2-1,TGTGCCAGCTCACCAGAAATACGGTCAAGTCACAATGAGCAGTTCTTC,CASSPEIRSSHNEQFF
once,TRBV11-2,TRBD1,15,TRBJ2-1,TGTGCCAGCAGCTTAACAGGGGTTTCCTACAATGAGCAGTTCTTC,CASSLTGVSYNEQFF
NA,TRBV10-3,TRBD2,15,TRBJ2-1,TGTGCCATCAAACTTAGCGGGGGCCACTACAATGAGCAGTTCTTC,CAIKLSGGHYNEQFF
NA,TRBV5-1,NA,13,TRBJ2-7,TGCGCCAGCAGGGGTTCCAACTCCTACGAGCAGTACTTC,CASRGSNSYEQYF
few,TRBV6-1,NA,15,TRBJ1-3,TGTGCCTCTCTTCAGCAGGCAGACTCTGGAAACACCATATATTTT,CASLQQADSGNTIYF
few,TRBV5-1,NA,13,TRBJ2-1,TGCGCCAGCAGCTTTTCTCTAAACAATGAGCAGTTCTTC,CASSFSLNNEQFF
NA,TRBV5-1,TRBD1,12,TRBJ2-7,TGCGCCAGCCGGGACAGTAATTACGAGCAGTACTTC,CASRDSNYEQYF
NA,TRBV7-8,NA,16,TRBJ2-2,TGTGCCAGCAGCTTAGCTGTGGGAGCTCGTGCCGGGGAGCTGTTTTTT,CASSLAVGARAGELFF
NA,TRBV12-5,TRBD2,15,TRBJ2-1,TGTGCTAGTGGCCCTAGCGGGGTTCGTTTAAATGAGCAGTTCTTC,CASGPSGVRLNEQFF
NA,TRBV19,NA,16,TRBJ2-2,TGTGCCAGTACAAGCTCGGCGAGCCCGAGGACCGGGGAGCTGTTTTTT,CASTSSASPRTGELFF
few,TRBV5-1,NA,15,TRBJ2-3,TGCGCCAGCAGCTTCGGCGATACTAGCACAGATACGCAGTATTTT,CASSFGDTSTDTQYF
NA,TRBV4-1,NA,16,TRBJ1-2,TGCGCCAGCAGCCTTCGGGTCGGGGGGCTGGGCTATGGCTACACCTTC,CASSLRVGGLGYGYTF
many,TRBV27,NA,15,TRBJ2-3,TGTGCCAGCAGTCCGCGGGACACGGGCACAGATACGCAGTATTTT,CASSPRDTGTDTQYF
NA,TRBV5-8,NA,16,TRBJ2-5,TGTGCCAGCAACCAAGCCCTGGCAACTAGCTTCGGGACCCAGTACTTC,CASNQALATSFGTQYF
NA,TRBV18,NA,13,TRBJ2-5,TGTGCCAGCTCACCAGGGGGTGCGCAGACCCAGTACTTC,CASSPGGAQTQYF
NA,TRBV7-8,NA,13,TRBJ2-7,TGTGCCAGCAGCTTAGGTCCGGGTCTCGAGCAGTACTTC,CASSLGPGLEQYF
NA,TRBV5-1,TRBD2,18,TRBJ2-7,TGCGCCAGCAGCTTGTCGGGACTAGGAGGGCCTTTCTCCTACGAGCAGTACTTC,CASSLSGLGGPFSYEQYF
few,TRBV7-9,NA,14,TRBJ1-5,TGTGCCAGCAGCTTAGGAGGCAGCTATCAGCCCCAGCATTTT,CASSLGGSYQPQHF
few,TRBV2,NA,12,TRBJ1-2,TGTGCCAGCTTGGACACATCCTATGGCTACACCTTC,CASLDTSYGYTF
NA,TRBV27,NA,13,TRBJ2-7,TGTGCCAGCAATCTCCTTCGTCTCCCTAGTAAGTACTTC,CASNLLRLPSKYF
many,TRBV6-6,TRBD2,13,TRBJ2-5,TGTGCCAGCAGGTCAGCGGGGCAAGAGACCCAGTACTTC,CASRSAGQETQYF
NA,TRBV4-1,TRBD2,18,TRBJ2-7,TGCGCCAGCAGCCAACCGGGACTAGCGGGATACAGCTCCTACGAGCAGTACTTC,CASSQPGLAGYSSYEQYF
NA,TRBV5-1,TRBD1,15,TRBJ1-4,TGCGCCAGCAGTCGGGACAGTCAAACTAATGAAAAACTGTTTTTT,CASSRDSQTNEKLFF
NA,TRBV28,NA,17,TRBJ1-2,TGTGCCAGCAGTTTAGGGTCCCCAGAGGGGCCTTACTATGGCTACACCTTC,CASSLGSPEGPYYGYTF
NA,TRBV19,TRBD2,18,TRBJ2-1,TGTGCCAGTAGTTCCGAGCGACCGGGACTAGCGGTTCGGGATGAGCAGTTCTTC,CASSSERPGLAVRDEQFF
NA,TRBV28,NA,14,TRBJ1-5,TGTGCCAGCAGTCGCGGGACGGCCGATCAGCCCCAGCATTTT,CASSRGTADQPQHF
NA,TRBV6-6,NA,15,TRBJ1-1,TGTGCCAGCAGCCCAACAGGGTCGGTGAACACTGAAGCTTTCTTT,CASSPTGSVNTEAFF
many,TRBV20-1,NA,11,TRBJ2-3,TGCAGTGCACAAATCACAGATACGCAGTATTTT,CSAQITDTQYF
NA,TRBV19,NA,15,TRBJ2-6,TGTGCCAGTGCGCACAGGTTCTCTGGGGCCAACGTCCTGACTTTC,CASAHRFSGANVLTF
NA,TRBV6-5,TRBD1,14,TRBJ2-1,TGTGCCAGCAGTTACGGACAGGGGGTGGGTGAGCAGTTCTTC,CASSYGQGVGEQFF
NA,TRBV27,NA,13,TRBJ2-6,TGTGCCAGCAAGGGTAATGGGGCCAACGTCCTGACTTTC,CASKGNGANVLTF
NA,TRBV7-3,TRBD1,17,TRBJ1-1,TGTGCCAGCAGCTCCACCGGGACAGGGGTTTGGTTAGAGGAAGCTTTCTTT,CASSSTGTGVWLEEAFF
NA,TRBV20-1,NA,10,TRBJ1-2,TGCAGTGCTAACGGACCCTCCTACACCTTC,CSANGPSYTF
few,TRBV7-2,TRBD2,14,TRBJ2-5,TGTGCCAGCAGCTCGGGCGGGGGACTGGAGACCCAGTACTTC,CASSSGGGLETQYF
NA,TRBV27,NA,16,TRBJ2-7,TGTGCCAGCAGTTTAGAGTCGGGGAGTGGGGCTTACGAGCAGTACTTC,CASSLESGSGAYEQYF
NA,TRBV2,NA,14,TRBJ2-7,TGTGCCAGCACTGAGCGTTACCCTCTCTACGAGCAGTACTTC,CASTERYPLYEQYF
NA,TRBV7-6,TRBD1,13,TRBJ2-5,TGTGCCAGCAGCCCCAGACAGGGAGAGACCCAGTACTTC,CASSPRQGETQYF
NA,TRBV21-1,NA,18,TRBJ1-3,TGTGCCAGCAGCAAAGCGTGTAAGGGGGCAAGATCTGGAAACACCATATATTTT,CASSKACKGARSGNTIYF
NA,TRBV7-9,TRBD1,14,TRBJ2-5,TGTGCCAGCAGCCCGACAGGGTCGGGGGAGACCCAGTACTTC,CASSPTGSGETQYF
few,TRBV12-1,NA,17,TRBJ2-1,TGTGCCGGGGCGTTTGAGCTTTTCGGGACGGGCTACAATGAGCAGTTCTTC,CAGAFELFGTGYNEQFF
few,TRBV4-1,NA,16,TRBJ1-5,TGCGCCAGCAGCCAATATTTACAGGCGCACAATCAGCCCCAGCATTTT,CASSQYLQAHNQPQHF
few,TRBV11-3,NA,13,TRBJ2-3,TGTGCCAGCAGCCCTGGACTCTCAGATACGCAGTATTTT,CASSPGLSDTQYF
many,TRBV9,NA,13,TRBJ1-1,TGTGCCAGCAGCGTGACAGGCTCGGGTAAAGCTTTCTTT,CASSVTGSGKAFF
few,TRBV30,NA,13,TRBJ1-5,TGTGCCTGGAGTAGTGGGATTAATCAGCCCCAGCATTTT,CAWSSGINQPQHF
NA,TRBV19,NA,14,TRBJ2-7,TGTGCCAGTAGTCCCGGACAGATCTCCTACGAGCAGTACTTC,CASSPGQISYEQYF
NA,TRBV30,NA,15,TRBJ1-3,TGTGCCTGGAGTGTAATGGGCGCAGCCGGAAACACCATATATTTT,CAWSVMGAAGNTIYF
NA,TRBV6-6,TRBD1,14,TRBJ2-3,TGTGCCATCAGTGTTAACAGGGGTGCAGATACGCAGTATTTT,CAISVNRGADTQYF
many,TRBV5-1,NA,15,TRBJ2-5,TGCGCCAGCAGCCCGAGGCTAGGTATCCAAGAGACCCAGTACTTC,CASSPRLGIQETQYF